The 24 T cell receptor beta chains in this list originate from one sample, sequenced in a study of T cell changes during pregnancy in multiple sclerosis. Using immunoSEQ multiplex PCR, the repertoire was profiled, and TCRdb retains in-frame clones only, with some absent. The sample consists of more than 45,000 clones, roughly 93% of them appearing once. Sequences were derived from CD8+ T cells from peripheral blood mononuclear cells, sampled in the second trimester of pregnancy. The origin of the receptors is a female donor with multiple sclerosis, enrolled in a pregnancy study.

The V call is TRBV2, the J call TRBJ2-7; 10 positions match TRBD1. Germline CDR1 reads SNHLY; CDR2 reads FYNNEI. This CDR3 has 15 amino acids. With V trimmed by 4 bases and J by 2 bases, 5 bases remained unmatched. The CDR3 DNA follows: TGTGCCAGCAGTGTGACAGGGGGCAGGACCTACGAGCAGTACTTC. The encoded protein is CASSVTGGRTYEQYF. The whole variable domain, filled in from reference TRBV2 and TRBJ2-7, reads EPEVTQTPSHQVTQMGQEVILRCVPISNHLYFYWYRQILGQKVEFLVSFYNNEISEKSEIFDDQFSVERPDGSNFTLKIRSTKLEDSAMYFCASSVTGGRTYEQYFGPGTRLTVT.

The chain uses TRBV9 and TRBJ2-5; 16 bases align to TRBD2. Germline CDR1 reads SGDLS; CDR2 reads YYNGEE. The length of the CDR3 is 19 residues. The V segment lost 3 bases and the J segment 5 bases; nucleotides outside the gene matches: 13. This CDR3 is CASSAPTGTSGGAWETQYF. The CDR3 bases are TGTGCCAGCAGCGCACCGACCGGGACTAGCGGGGGGGCTTGGGAGACCCAGTACTTC.

The rearrangement uses TRBV7-6 and TRBJ2-2, with TRBD2 as a possible D gene (6 bases). From germline, CDR1 is SGHVS and CDR2 FNYEAQ. The CDR3 spans 14 residues. V shed 5 bases and J shed 1 base, with 8 bases lying between them. This chain's CDR3 is CASSLGGNTGELFF. The DNA of the CDR3 is TGTGCCAGCAGCCTGGGGGGGAACACCGGGGAGCTGTTTTTT. Full variable domain (remainder filled in from reference TRBV7-6 and TRBJ2-2): GAGVSQSPRYKVTKRGQDVALRCDPISGHVSLYWYRQALGQGPEFLTYFNYEAQQDKSGLPNDRFSAERPEGSISTLTIQRTEQRDSAMYRCASSLGGNTGELFFGEGSRLTVL.

This clone was detected only once. V usage is TRBV15 and J usage is TRBJ2-1; 8 bases align to TRBD2. CDR3 size: 16 residues. Trimming at V came to 0 bases and at J to 8 bases, leaving 9 bases not matched to a gene. Looked up from germline, CDR1 is LNHNV and CDR2 is YYDKDF (reference sequence). The CDR3 DNA reads as TGTGCCACCAGCAGAGACTCCCAGCTAGCGGGCGATGAGCAGTTCTTC. It is translated as CATSRDSQLAGDEQFF.

The rearrangement joins TRBV4-2 to TRBJ2-7; TRBD2 matches 9 bases. The germline gives CDR1 LGHNA, CDR2 YNFKEQ. J lost 4 bases, V lost 4 bases, and 11 bases had no gene match. The CDR3 consists of 16 residues. The CDR3 here is CASSRGLADGRYEQYF. The DNA of the CDR3 is TGTGCCAGCAGCCGGGGACTAGCCGACGGAAGGTACGAGCAGTACTTC.

The V and J genes are TRBV15 and TRBJ2-7, with D possibly TRBD1 on 6 matching bases. The CDR3 has 13 residues. The V gene's germline CDR1 is LNHNV and CDR2 YYDKDF (reference sequence). The V and J ends lost 5 bases and 5 bases respectively, with 13 bases between them. The CDR3 spells CATSVPGVNEQYF. In DNA, the CDR3 is TGTGCCACCAGCGTCCCAGGGGTTAACGAGCAGTACTTC.

V gene TRBV6-5 combines with J gene TRBJ1-1; tentative D call: TRBD1 (5 bases). CDR3 length: 13 residues. Trimming removed 6 bases from V and 0 bases from J, with 8 bases in between. The germline V gene encodes CDR1 MNHEY and CDR2 SVGAGI. This CDR3 is CASRDNMNTEAFF. The CDR3 DNA reads as TGTGCCAGCAGGGACAACATGAACACTGAAGCTTTCTTT.

J is TRBJ2-1 and V is TRBV12-5, with TRBD2 matching over 12 bases. Per germline, CDR1 LGHNT and CDR2 FRNRAP. Trimming at V came to 6 bases and at J to 8 bases, leaving 8 bases not matched to a gene. This CDR3 contains 15 residues. The CDR3: CASGPGLAGSDEQFF. CDR3 DNA: TGTGCTAGTGGACCCGGACTAGCGGGAAGCGATGAGCAGTTCTTC.

This clone occurred once. The chain has TRBV28 and TRBJ2-7; a possible D gene is TRBD2 (5 bases). The CDR3 extends over 16 amino acids. In germline, CDR1 is MDHEN, CDR2 SYDVKM. The V and J ends lost 4 bases and 5 bases respectively, with 21 bases between them. Here the CDR3 DNA reads TGTGCCAGCAGTTCGATGGGAGTCACCCGGTGGGACGAGCAGTACTTC. Translated: CASSSMGVTRWDEQYF.

The gene calls are TRBV7-9 and TRBJ2-1, with D tentatively TRBD1 (6 bases). In germline, CDR1 is SEHNR, CDR2 FQNEAQ (reference sequence). The V end lost 6 bases, the J end lost 8 bases, and 14 bases lay between the germline ends. The length of the CDR3 is 13 residues. The CDR3 DNA follows: TGTGCCAGCAGGCAACAGGGATACGATGAGCAGTTCTTC. Translated, it gives CASRQQGYDEQFF.

The CDR3 region is CASSNRGRNQPQHF. The CDR3 coding sequence is TGTGCCAGCAGTAACAGGGGGAGGAATCAGCCCCAGCATTTT. This chain uses TRBV27 with TRBJ1-5; 8 bases agree with TRBD1. With V trimmed by 5 bases and J by 4 bases, 4 bases remained unmatched. The CDR3 is made up of 14 amino acids. The germline CDR1 and CDR2 sequences are MNHEY and SMNVEV (reference sequence).

This rearrangement joins TRBV5-1 to TRBJ2-3; the match to TRBD2 covers 8 bases. Trimming at V came to 4 bases and at J to 5 bases, leaving 12 bases not matched to a gene. This CDR3 has 16 amino acids. The germline V gene has CDR1 SGHRS and CDR2 YFSETQ. CDR3 nucleotides: TGCGCCAGCAGCCTAAGGAGTAGCGGGATGATAGATACGCAGTATTTT. Protein product: CASSLRSSGMIDTQYF.

The chain combines TRBV29-1 with TRBJ2-1; 7 positions match TRBD1. Germline-derived CDR1 and CDR2 are SQVTM and ANQGSEA. J was trimmed by 2 bases and V by 6 bases; bases with no gene match: 7. This CDR3 region has 14 residues. This CDR3 is CSVERQGPYNEQFF. The CDR3, as DNA: TGCAGCGTCGAAAGACAGGGCCCCTACAATGAGCAGTTCTTC.

The chain couples TRBV9 to TRBJ2-1, with 7 nucleotides matching TRBD2. Trimming removed 4 bases from V and 8 bases from J; junction bases left unmatched: 12. The CDR3 loop spans 15 amino acids. CDR1 SGDLS and CDR2 YYNGEE come from the germline V gene. The CDR3 is CASSPSGKWVDEQFF. The DNA for the CDR3 is TGTGCCAGCAGCCCCAGCGGGAAGTGGGTGGATGAGCAGTTCTTC.

The chain is built from TRBV29-1 and TRBJ2-7, with 13 nucleotides matching TRBD2. V shed 6 bases, J shed 2 bases, and the junction held 4 bases outside the gene matches. The CDR3 covers 14 residues. Per germline, CDR1 SQVTM and CDR2 ANQGSEA. CDR3 residues: CSVAGTSGTYEQYF. The CDR3 DNA is TGCAGCGTGGCCGGGACTAGCGGGACCTACGAGCAGTACTTC.

The chain carries TRBV11-3 and TRBJ1-2, with TRBD1 identical over 10 bases. CDR3 length equals 14 residues. From germline, CDR1 is SGHNT and CDR2 YENEEA. Germline trimming cut 5 bases from V and 8 bases from J; bases unmatched to any gene: 8. CDR3 DNA sequence: TGTGCCAGCAGCACTGGCGGGACAGGGGAGGGCTACACCTTC. It specifies CASSTGGTGEGYTF. Filled out from reference TRBV11-3 and TRBJ1-2, the complete variable domain reads EAGVVQSPRYKIIEKKQPVAFWCNPISGHNTLYWYLQNLGQGPELLIRYENEEAVDDSQLPKDRFSAERLKGVDSTLKIQPAELGDSAVYLCASSTGGTGEGYTFGSGTRLTVV.

This sequence joins TRBV20-1 and TRBJ2-7, with D perhaps TRBD2 (5 bases). V was trimmed by 5 bases and J by 3 bases, leaving 8 bases between them. Germline V gene lookup returns CDR1 DFQATT and CDR2 SNEGSKA (reference sequence). This CDR3 region has 11 residues. Here the CDR3 reads CSAVEGYEQYF. DNA of the CDR3: TGCAGTGCTGTAGAGGGCTACGAGCAGTACTTC.

This CDR3 reads CSATGQGVLFF. The CDR3 DNA follows: TGCAGTGCTACCGGACAGGGGGTTCTGTTTTTT. The chain uses TRBV20-1 and TRBJ1-4, with 10 bases identical to TRBD1. This CDR3 spans 11 amino acids. V was clipped by 4 bases and J by 14 bases; unmatched bases: 4. Per germline, CDR1 DFQATT and CDR2 SNEGSKA (reference sequence).

The J gene is TRBJ1-1, the V gene TRBV13; D call uncertain. The CDR3 runs to 14 residues. Deletions cut 3 bases from V and 0 bases from J, with 8 bases between. Per the germline V gene, CDR1 is PRHDT and CDR2 is FYEKMQ (reference sequence). This chain's CDR3 is CASSFVRMNTEAFF. CDR3 bases: TGTGCCAGCAGCTTCGTCAGAATGAACACTGAAGCTTTCTTT. Using reference TRBV13 and TRBJ1-1 for the parts outside the CDR3, the full variable domain is AAGVIQSPRHLIKEKRETATLKCYPIPRHDTVYWYQQGPGQDPQFLISFYEKMQSDKGSIPDRFSAQQFSDYHSELNMSSLELGDSALYFCASSFVRMNTEAFFGQGTRLTVV.

This chain links TRBV4-1 with TRBJ2-7, with 7 bases lining up with TRBD1. This CDR3 has 14 amino acids. The germline CDR1 and CDR2 sequences are MGHRA and YSYEKL. V trimming: 2 bases; J trimming: 6 bases; junction bases outside the gene matches: 7. CDR3 sequence reads: CASSQIMTGIEQYF. CDR3 DNA sequence: TGCGCCAGCAGCCAAATAATGACAGGGATCGAGCAGTACTTC.

The gene calls are TRBV29-1 and TRBJ2-7; TRBD2 agrees at 12 bases. Germline lookup yields CDR1 SQVTM and CDR2 ANQGSEA. This CDR3 spans 16 amino acids. V lost 6 bases, J lost 7 bases, and 16 bases stayed unmatched. This CDR3 is CSVLGLAGTPVGEQYF. The CDR3 coding sequence is TGCAGCGTCCTTGGACTAGCGGGGACCCCTGTAGGGGAGCAGTACTTC.

The chain links TRBV11-3 to TRBJ2-2, with 7 bases matching TRBD2. Germline V gene lookup returns CDR1 SGHNT and CDR2 YENEEA. After removal of 5 bases from V and 6 bases from J, the junction contained 9 bases not matched to a gene. This CDR3 region has 15 residues. CDR3 in amino acids: CASSPPLARAGELFF. The CDR3 DNA follows: TGTGCCAGCAGCCCCCCACTAGCGAGGGCCGGGGAGCTGTTTTTT.

The V call is TRBV11-2, the J call TRBJ2-7; D ambiguous. Trimming cost V 0 bases and J 4 bases, with 13 bases left between them. The germline CDR1 and CDR2 sequences are SGHAT and FQNNGV. This CDR3 is 15 amino acids long. The chain's CDR3 is CASSLENLYGYEQYF. CDR3 nucleotide sequence: TGTGCCAGCAGCTTAGAAAACTTGTACGGGTACGAGCAGTACTTC.

The chain joins TRBV7-9 to TRBJ1-2; D is ambiguous. In germline, CDR1 is SEHNR, CDR2 FQNEAQ (reference sequence). Between the trimmed V and J ends, which lost 1 base and 8 bases, there was a span of 17 bases. The CDR3 extends over 15 amino acids. The CDR3 DNA reads as TGTGCCAGCAGCTTAGGGACCACGGAGCGGTCCGGCTACACCTTC. As protein: CASSLGTTERSGYTF. Full variable domain (rest looked up from reference TRBV7-9 and TRBJ1-2): DTGVSQNPRHKITKRGQNVTFRCDPISEHNRLYWYRQTLGQGPEFLTYFQNEAQLEKSRLLSDRFSAERPKGSFSTLEIQRTEQGDSAMYLCASSLGTTERSGYTFGSGTRLTVV.